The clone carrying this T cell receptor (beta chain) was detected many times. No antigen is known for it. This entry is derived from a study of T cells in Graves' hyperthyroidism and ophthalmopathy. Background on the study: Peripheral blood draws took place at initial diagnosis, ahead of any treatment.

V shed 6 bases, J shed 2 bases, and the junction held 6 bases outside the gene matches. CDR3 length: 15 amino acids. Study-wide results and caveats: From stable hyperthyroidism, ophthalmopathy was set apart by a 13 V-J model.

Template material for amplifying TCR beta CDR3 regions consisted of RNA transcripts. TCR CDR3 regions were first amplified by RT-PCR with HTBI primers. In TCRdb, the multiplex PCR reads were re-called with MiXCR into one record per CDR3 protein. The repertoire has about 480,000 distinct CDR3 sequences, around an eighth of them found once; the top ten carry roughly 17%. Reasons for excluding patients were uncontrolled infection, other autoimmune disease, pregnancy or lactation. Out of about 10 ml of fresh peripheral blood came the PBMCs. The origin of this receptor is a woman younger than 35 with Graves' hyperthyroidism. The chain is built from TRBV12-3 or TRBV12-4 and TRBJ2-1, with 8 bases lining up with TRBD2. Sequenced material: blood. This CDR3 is CASSQSGGPYNEQFF. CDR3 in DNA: TGTGCCAGCAGCCAGAGCGGGGGACCCTACAATGAGCAGTTCTTC.